This TCR beta chain is drawn from a study of CDR3 diversity in severe acne. MiXCR, applied by TCRdb to the PCR reads, yields one record per CDR3 protein. The sample includes approximately 77,000 distinct CDR3 sequences, 49% seen only once; the top ten take 11%. V was pared by 6 bases and J by 3 bases, with 15 bases between. This CDR3 comprises 14 residues. Germline loops: CDR1 SEHNR, CDR2 FQNEAQ (reference sequence). Sequencing used blood. This clonotype was sampled from a male donor with severe acne vulgaris. V and J are TRBV7-9 and TRBJ2-7; D is uncertain. Here the CDR3 reads CASSSPTENYEQYF. CDR3 nucleotide sequence: TGTGCCAGCAGTTCACCCACAGAGAACTACGAGCAGTACTTC.